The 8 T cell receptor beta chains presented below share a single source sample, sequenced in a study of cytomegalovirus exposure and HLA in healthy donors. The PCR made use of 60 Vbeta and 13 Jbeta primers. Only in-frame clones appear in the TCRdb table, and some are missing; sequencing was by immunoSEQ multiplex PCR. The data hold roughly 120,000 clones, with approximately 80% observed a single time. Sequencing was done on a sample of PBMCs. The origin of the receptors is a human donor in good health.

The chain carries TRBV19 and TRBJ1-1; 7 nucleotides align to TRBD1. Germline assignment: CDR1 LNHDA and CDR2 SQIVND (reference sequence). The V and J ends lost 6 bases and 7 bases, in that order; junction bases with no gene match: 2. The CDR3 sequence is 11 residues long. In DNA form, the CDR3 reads TGTGCCAGTAGGGGACAGCTTGAAGCTTTCTTT. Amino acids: CASRGQLEAFF.

CDR3 protein: CASSLDAVPTPNEKLFF. In DNA form, the CDR3 reads TGTGCCAGCAGCTTAGATGCGGTGCCCACACCTAATGAAAAACTGTTTTTT. The rearrangement joins TRBV11-2 to TRBJ1-4; D gene uncertain. The V end was cut by 0 bases, the J end by 3 bases, with 14 bases between. The CDR3 loop spans 17 amino acids. Germline lookup yields CDR1 SGHAT and CDR2 FQNNGV.

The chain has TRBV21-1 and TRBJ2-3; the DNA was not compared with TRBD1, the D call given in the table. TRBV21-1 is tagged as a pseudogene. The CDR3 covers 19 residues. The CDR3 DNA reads TGTGCCAGCAGCAAAAAAGCCCCTAGGACAGGGGGCGCCCCAGATACGCAGTATTTT. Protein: CASSKKAPRTGGAPDTQYF.

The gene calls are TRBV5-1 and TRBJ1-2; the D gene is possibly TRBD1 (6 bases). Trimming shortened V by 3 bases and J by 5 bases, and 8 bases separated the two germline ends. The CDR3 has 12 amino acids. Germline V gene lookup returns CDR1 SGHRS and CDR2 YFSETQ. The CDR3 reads CASSSDRYGYTF. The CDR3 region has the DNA TGCGCCAGCAGCTCGGACAGATATGGCTACACCTTC.

CDR3 nucleotides: TGTGCCAGTAGTATGGGGACAGGGGGCCCCCAAGAGACCCAGTACTTC. This gives the protein CASSMGTGGPQETQYF. V usage is TRBV19 and J usage is TRBJ2-5, with 12 bases that match TRBD1. With V trimmed by 3 bases and J by 1 base, 3 bases remained unmatched. The CDR3 contains 16 residues. CDR1 is LNHDA and CDR2 is SQIVND in the germline V gene (reference sequence).

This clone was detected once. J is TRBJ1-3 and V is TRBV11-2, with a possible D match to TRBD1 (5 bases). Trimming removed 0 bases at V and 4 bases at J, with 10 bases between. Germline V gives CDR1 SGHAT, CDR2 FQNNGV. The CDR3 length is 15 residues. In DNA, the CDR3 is TGTGCCAGCAGCTTAGATTGGACACACGGAAACACCATATATTTT. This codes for CASSLDWTHGNTIYF.

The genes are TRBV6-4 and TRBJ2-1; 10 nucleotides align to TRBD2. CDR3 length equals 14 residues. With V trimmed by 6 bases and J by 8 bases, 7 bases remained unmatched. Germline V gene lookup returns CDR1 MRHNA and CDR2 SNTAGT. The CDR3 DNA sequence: TGTGCCAGCAGAAAGCGGGGGGGCGGCGATGAGCAGTTCTTC. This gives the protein CASRKRGGGDEQFF.

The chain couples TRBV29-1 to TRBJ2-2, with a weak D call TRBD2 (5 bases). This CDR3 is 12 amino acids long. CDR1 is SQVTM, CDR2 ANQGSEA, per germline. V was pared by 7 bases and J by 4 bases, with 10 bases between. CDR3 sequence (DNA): TGCAGCGCACCTAGCACCACCGGGGAGCTGTTTTTT. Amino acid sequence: CSAPSTTGELFF.